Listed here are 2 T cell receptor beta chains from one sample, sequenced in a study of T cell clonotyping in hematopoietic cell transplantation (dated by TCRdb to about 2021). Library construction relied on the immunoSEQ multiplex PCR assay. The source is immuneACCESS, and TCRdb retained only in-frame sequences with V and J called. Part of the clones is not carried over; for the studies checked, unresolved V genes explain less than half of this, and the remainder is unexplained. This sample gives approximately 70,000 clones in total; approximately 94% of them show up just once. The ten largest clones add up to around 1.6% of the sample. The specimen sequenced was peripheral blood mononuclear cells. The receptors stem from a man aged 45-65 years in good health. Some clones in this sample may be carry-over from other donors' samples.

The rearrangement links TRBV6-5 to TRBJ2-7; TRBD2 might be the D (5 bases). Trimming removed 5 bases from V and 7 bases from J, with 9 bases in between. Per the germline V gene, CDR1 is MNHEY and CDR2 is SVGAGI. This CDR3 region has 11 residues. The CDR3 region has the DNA TGTGCCAGCAGTCTTTCGGGGGAGCAGTACTTC. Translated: CASSLSGEQYF.

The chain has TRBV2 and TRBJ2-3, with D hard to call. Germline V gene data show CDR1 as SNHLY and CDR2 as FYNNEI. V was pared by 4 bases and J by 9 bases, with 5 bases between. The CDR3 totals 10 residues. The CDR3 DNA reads TGTGCCAGCAGTGTTGAGACGCAGTATTTT. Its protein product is CASSVETQYF.